The text below deals with one T cell receptor beta chain. Its antigen is still unknown. The length of the CDR3 is 13 residues. Germline V gene sequence: CDR1 SGHVS, CDR2 FQNEAQ. The germline V and J ends were trimmed by 5 bases and 5 bases, with 12 bases remaining between them. This entry comes from a study of cytomegalovirus exposure and HLA in healthy donors. Study-wide results and caveats: Reports credit the classifier with highly specific, highly sensitive diagnosis of cytomegalovirus status. Whilst most TCR sequences proved rare, a subset of public TCRs occurred across many donors. According to a subsequent analysis, TCR clusters identified in the first cohort showed a tendency to co-occur across the approximately 120 validation repertoires.

Measured with immunoSEQ multiplex PCR; TCRdb has only the in-frame clones, and not every one. The table records about 200,000 clones, less than 85% of them present only once. The chain carries TRBV7-8 and TRBJ2-5; the D gene could be TRBD1 or TRBD2 (5 bases each). Sequenced input: PBMCs. The source is a woman younger than 30 in good health and CMV-seronegative. The CDR3 is CASSPGARETQYF. CDR3 DNA sequence: TGTGCCAGCAGCCCCGGGGCGCGGGAGACCCAGTACTTC.